One sample yielded the 25 T cell receptor beta chains listed below, sequenced in a study of blood T cell repertoires in COVID-19. Libraries were prepared by immunoSEQ multiplex PCR; TCRdb keeps only in-frame clonotypes and omits some of them. The sample contains roughly 200,000 clones, about nine tenths of which appear only once. The sample comprised PBMCs or T cells enriched from blood (not recorded which). Source of these receptors: a man aged 18 to 29 with acute COVID-19.

The V call is TRBV10-1, the J call TRBJ2-1; tentative D call: TRBD1 (5 bases). V was trimmed by 4 bases and J by 10 bases, leaving 17 bases between them. CDR3 length: 14 residues. Germline CDR1 is WNHNN and CDR2 is SYGVQD (reference sequence). The CDR3 sequence: CASSAGRTQGEQFF. In DNA, the CDR3 is TGCGCCAGCAGTGCGGGTAGAACCCAGGGAGAGCAGTTCTTC.

The chain is built from TRBV27 and TRBJ2-3; D may be TRBD2 (5 bases). The CDR3 loop spans 16 amino acids. V was shortened by 5 bases and J by 4 bases, with 19 bases between the two germline ends. Germline-derived CDR1 and CDR2 are MNHEY and SMNVEV (reference sequence). CDR3 DNA: TGTGCCAGCAGTGCGAGAGGGTGGGAGCCCGCAGATACGCAGTATTTT. Its translation: CASSARGWEPADTQYF.

This sequence joins TRBV11-2 and TRBJ2-7; TRBD2 matches 9 bases. The length of the CDR3 is 14 residues. The germline V gene encodes CDR1 SGHAT and CDR2 FQNNGV. V gave up 5 bases and J gave up 5 bases; unmatched junction bases: 7. The CDR3 coding sequence is TGTGCCAGCAGCCTCTGGAGCGGGAGGAACGAGCAGTACTTC. Translated, it gives CASSLWSGRNEQYF.

The chain links TRBV18 to TRBJ2-1; 7 bases align to TRBD2. This CDR3 has 16 amino acids. Trimming cost V 3 bases and J 4 bases; bases outside gene matches: 9. Germline V lookup: CDR1 KGHSH, CDR2 LQKENI. The CDR3 reads CASSPRGGRAYNEQFF. CDR3 nucleotide sequence: TGTGCCAGCTCACCCCGGGGAGGGAGGGCGTACAATGAGCAGTTCTTC.

The gene calls are TRBV5-1 and TRBJ2-5; D is possibly TRBD1 (6 bases). CDR1 is SGHRS and CDR2 is YFSETQ in the germline V gene. Between the trimmed V and J ends, which lost 0 bases and 4 bases, there was a span of 13 bases. This CDR3 region has 15 residues. The CDR3 DNA follows: TGCGCCAGCAGCTTGGGGGACAAGGCCCCAGAGACCCAGTACTTC. This encodes CASSLGDKAPETQYF.

This clone was recorded a few times. V gene TRBV5-1 combines with J gene TRBJ1-4; D call uncertain. Germline lookup yields CDR1 SGHRS and CDR2 YFSETQ. This CDR3 has 15 amino acids. V shed 2 bases and J shed 2 bases, with 10 bases lying between them. CDR3: CASSFSQVTNEKLFF. CDR3 nucleotides: TGCGCCAGCAGCTTCAGTCAGGTTACTAATGAAAAACTGTTTTTT.

This rearrangement joins TRBV6-2 or TRBV6-3 to TRBJ1-5; 8 nucleotides line up with TRBD1. Germline V gene sequence: CDR1 MNHEY, CDR2 SVGEGT. V was clipped by 0 bases and J by 4 bases; unmatched bases: 14. The CDR3 loop spans 19 amino acids. CDR3 sequence (DNA): TGTGCCAGCAGTTACTCGAAGGCGGTGGAGACAGGGGATAATCAGCCCCAGCATTTT. It is translated as CASSYSKAVETGDNQPQHF.

This clone showed up just once. V is TRBV12-2 and J is TRBJ2-1; the table's D call, TRBD2, has no DNA check behind it. TRBV12-2 is tagged as a pseudogene. This CDR3 region has 18 residues. CDR3 coding DNA: TGTGCAAGTCGTTTTCTACCCGCCCCCGAGGCGGGATACAATGAGCAGTTCTTC. Protein: CASRFLPAPEAGYNEQFF.

V usage is TRBV6-5 and J usage is TRBJ2-2; D uncertain. Per the germline V gene, CDR1 is MNHEY and CDR2 is SVGAGI. V gave up 10 bases and J gave up 0 bases, with 15 bases separating them. This CDR3 is 15 amino acids long. CDR3 amino acids: CATAIRIPNTGELFF. The CDR3 nucleotides are TGTGCCACCGCTATCAGGATTCCGAACACCGGGGAGCTGTTTTTT.

V is TRBV3-1 (or the pseudogene TRBV3-2) and J is TRBJ1-1; maybe TRBD1 (6 bases). CDR1 and CDR2 (germline): LGHDT, YNNKEL (reference sequence). V was cut by 0 bases and J by 7 bases, with 9 bases left in between. This CDR3 comprises 13 residues. CDR3 residues: CASSQDPDSEAFF. The CDR3 DNA follows: TGTGCCAGCAGCCAAGATCCGGACAGTGAAGCTTTCTTT.

The V and J genes are TRBV28 and TRBJ1-1; D is perhaps TRBD1 (5 bases). The CDR3 spans 12 residues. The germline V gene encodes CDR1 MDHEN and CDR2 SYDVKM. V lost 7 bases and J lost 11, with 17 bases in between. The CDR3 here is CASTPRAGGAFF. CDR3 in DNA: TGTGCCAGCACCCCCCGGGCGGGGGGGGCTTTCTTT.

The chain combines TRBV2 with TRBJ1-5; maybe TRBD1 (5 bases). Trimming cost V 7 bases and J 6 bases, with 10 bases left between them. Per germline, CDR1 SNHLY and CDR2 FYNNEI. The CDR3 contains 12 residues. The DNA for the CDR3 is TGTGCCAGCAATCAGGGTTTTCAGCCCCAGCATTTT. Residues: CASNQGFQPQHF.

The chain carries TRBV9 and TRBJ1-1; possible D gene TRBD1, 6 bases. Trimming shortened V by 0 bases and J by 4 bases, and 10 bases separated the two germline ends. The CDR3 spans 14 residues. Germline V gene sequence: CDR1 SGDLS, CDR2 YYNGEE. The CDR3 DNA follows: TGTGCCAGCAGCGTAGTTCAGGGGAGCACTGAAGCTTTCTTT. Encoded protein: CASSVVQGSTEAFF.

The chain couples TRBV28 to TRBJ1-1, with D uncertain. V was shortened by 2 bases and J by 4 bases, with 20 bases between the two germline ends. Germline V gene data show CDR1 as MDHEN and CDR2 as SYDVKM. This CDR3 is built from 17 residues. The CDR3, as DNA: TGTGCCAGCAGTTTAATCGGGAGAGGGAGCCGAGGCACTGAAGCTTTCTTT. This translates into CASSLIGRGSRGTEAFF. The whole variable domain, filled in from reference TRBV28 and TRBJ1-1, reads DVKVTQSSRYLVKRTGEKVFLECVQDMDHENMFWYRQDPGLGLRLIYFSYDVKMKEKGDIPEGYSVSREKKERFSLILESASTNQTSMYLCASSLIGRGSRGTEAFFGQGTRLTVV.

The chain carries TRBV27 and TRBJ2-7, with 8 bases aligning to TRBD1. With V trimmed by 6 bases and J by 5 bases, 12 bases remained unmatched. The CDR3 contains 15 residues. Germline V gene lookup returns CDR1 MNHEY and CDR2 SMNVEV (reference sequence). CDR3 nucleotide sequence: TGTGCCAGCAGCGACCAGGGGGCTCGTGTCCACGAGCAGTACTTC. It yields the protein CASSDQGARVHEQYF.

The V gene is TRBV2, the J gene TRBJ2-7, with D perhaps matching TRBD1 (5 bases). Trimming took off 5 bases at V and 1 base at J, with 12 bases between the two ends. This CDR3 is built from 14 residues. Per the germline V gene, CDR1 is SNHLY and CDR2 is FYNNEI. The CDR3 nucleotides are TGTGCCAGCAGTCCGACAGTTTTATCCTACGAGCAGTACTTC. Translated, it gives CASSPTVLSYEQYF. The variable domain in full, with the rest retrieved from reference TRBV2 and TRBJ2-7, is EPEVTQTPSHQVTQMGQEVILRCVPISNHLYFYWYRQILGQKVEFLVSFYNNEISEKSEIFDDQFSVERPDGSNFTLKIRSTKLEDSAMYFCASSPTVLSYEQYFGPGTRLTVT.

The V and J genes are TRBV4-2 and TRBJ1-6; D might be TRBD1 (5 bases). This CDR3 has 14 amino acids. V was pared by 1 base and J by 9 bases, with 10 bases between. The germline CDR1 and CDR2 sequences are LGHNA and YNFKEQ. The DNA of the CDR3 is TGTGCCAGCAGCCAAGGGGAGGGGACTTCACCCCTCCACTTT. Protein: CASSQGEGTSPLHF.

The chain uses TRBV5-1 and TRBJ2-1, with D perhaps TRBD2 (6 bases). The CDR3 is 15 residues long. Trimming shortened V by 0 bases and J by 6 bases, and 13 bases separated the two germline ends. Germline V gives CDR1 SGHRS, CDR2 YFSETQ. The CDR3, as DNA: TGCGCCAGCAGCTTGGTTCCTAGCGCAAGCAATGAGCAGTTCTTC. Its protein is CASSLVPSASNEQFF.

The chain couples TRBV28 to TRBJ2-1; 10 bases align to TRBD1. J was trimmed by 8 bases and V by 8 bases; bases with no gene match: 15. CDR1 is MDHEN and CDR2 is SYDVKM in the germline V gene. This CDR3 has 16 amino acids. CDR3 loop: CASPSARTGGIDEQFF. CDR3 coding DNA: TGTGCCAGCCCGTCCGCCCGGACAGGGGGGATCGATGAGCAGTTCTTC.

The chain employs TRBV5-1 and TRBJ2-1; no firm D call. Trimming cost V 0 bases and J 7 bases, with 11 bases left between them. There are 14 residues in the CDR3. CDR1 and CDR2 from the germline V gene are SGHRS and YFSETQ. CDR3 in amino acids: CASSLVGFKNEQFF. CDR3 bases: TGCGCCAGCAGCTTGGTCGGGTTTAAGAATGAGCAGTTCTTC. The full variable domain, with the rest looked up from reference TRBV5-1 and TRBJ2-1, is KAGVTQTPRYLIKTRGQQVTLSCSPISGHRSVSWYQQTPGQGLQFLFEYFSETQRNKGNFPGRFSGRQFSNSRSEMNVSTLELGDSALYLCASSLVGFKNEQFFGPGTRLTVL.

The chain joins TRBV19 to TRBJ1-1, with D perhaps TRBD1 (6 bases). V shed 2 bases and J shed 0 bases, with 10 bases lying between them. In germline, CDR1 is LNHDA, CDR2 SQIVND (reference sequence). The CDR3 spans 15 residues. The DNA for the CDR3 is TGTGCCAGTAGTATACAGGACAGACTGAACACTGAAGCTTTCTTT. It is translated as CASSIQDRLNTEAFF.

The genes are TRBV7-2 and TRBJ1-2; maybe TRBD1 (6 bases). Germline V gene sequence: CDR1 SGHTA, CDR2 FQGNSA. The V and J ends lost 0 bases and 2 bases respectively, with 13 bases between them. CDR3 length: 16 amino acids. CDR3 in amino acids: CASSLASGQGNYGYTF. The CDR3 DNA follows: TGTGCCAGCAGCTTAGCGAGTGGGCAGGGGAACTATGGCTACACCTTC.

J is TRBJ2-1 and V is TRBV4-2; D might be TRBD2 (6 bases). Trimming left V 1 base short and J 2 bases short, with 12 bases between. This CDR3 comprises 16 residues. In germline, CDR1 is LGHNA, CDR2 YNFKEQ. CDR3 loop: CASSQVASEAYNEQFF. As DNA, the CDR3 is TGTGCCAGCAGCCAAGTGGCTAGCGAGGCCTACAATGAGCAGTTCTTC.

The chain has TRBV27 and TRBJ2-1, with TRBD2 identical over 7 bases. Germline V gene lookup returns CDR1 MNHEY and CDR2 SMNVEV (reference sequence). V lost 6 bases to trimming and J lost 6 bases; unmatched junction nucleotides: 14. This CDR3 spans 16 amino acids. DNA of the CDR3: TGTGCCAGCAGCTCCTTGGGGGGAGGGCCCGGCAATGAGCAGTTCTTC. Protein sequence: CASSSLGGGPGNEQFF.

The chain has TRBV30 and TRBJ2-1; D may be TRBD2 (5 bases). Germline V lookup: CDR1 GTSNPN, CDR2 SVGIG (reference sequence). This CDR3 is 14 amino acids long. The ends were cut back, 1 base at V and 3 bases at J, with 10 bases in the middle. Here the CDR3 reads CAWSEAGVYNEQFF. For the CDR3, the DNA is TGTGCCTGGAGTGAGGCCGGGGTCTACAATGAGCAGTTCTTC.